In its sample, the clone carrying this T cell receptor beta chain was seen many times. No antigen is known for it. The CDR3 totals 16 residues. CDR1 LGHNA and CDR2 YNFKEQ come from the germline V gene. Trimming left V 1 base short and J 2 bases short, with 15 bases between. No patient received treatment before thyroid surgery. TCRdb re-called the PCR reads via MiXCR. Here the sample spans some 21,000 clones, approximately 11% being singletons. The sample originates from a study of metastatic and nonmetastatic thyroid tumors. The study's findings and limits: According to reports, the diversity of TCR beta was significantly higher in malignant thyroid tumors than in benign nodules, and this held in both blood and tumor samples.

Material for sequencing was blood. The source of this sequence is a female donor with papillary thyroid cancer or a benign thyroid nodule (not recorded which). Some clones in this sample may be carry-over from other donors' samples. The genes are TRBV4-2 and TRBJ2-7; no reliable D call. The CDR3 loop is CASSQAPGLTPYEQYF. Here the CDR3 DNA reads TGTGCCAGCAGCCAAGCCCCCGGGCTTACCCCCTACGAGCAGTACTTC.